Listed here are 19 T cell receptor beta chains from one sample, sequenced in a study of blood T cell repertoires in COVID-19. Generated by immunoSEQ multiplex PCR, the TCRdb table keeps only in-frame clones and is missing some. The data show 95,000 or so clones, about 84% seen once. The specimen sequenced was peripheral blood. All receptors derive from a human donor in a cohort sampled during active COVID-19.

This clone came up a few times. The chain carries TRBV6-5 and TRBJ1-1, with D maybe TRBD1 (5 bases). V gave up 4 bases and J gave up 8 bases, with 20 bases separating them. The V gene's germline CDR1 is MNHEY and CDR2 SVGAGI. The CDR3 sequence is 15 residues long. DNA of the CDR3: TGTGCCAGCAGTTTTAACCGGGGGGATTCGTCGGAAGCTTTCTTT. Its protein product is CASSFNRGDSSEAFF.

The CDR3 DNA follows: TGTGCCAGCAGCCGGGGCGACCAGAGGGCCCAGTACTTC. Its protein product is CASSRGDQRAQYF. The genes are TRBV7-8 and TRBJ2-5, with D perhaps TRBD1 or TRBD2 (5 bases each). The germline V gene has CDR1 SGHVS and CDR2 FQNEAQ. CDR3 length equals 13 residues. Trimming left V 5 bases short and J 9 bases short, with 16 bases between.

This rearrangement joins TRBV9 to TRBJ2-3, with TRBD2 as a possible D gene (6 bases). CDR1 and CDR2 from the germline V gene are SGDLS and YYNGEE. This CDR3 is 16 amino acids long. Trimming cost V 3 bases and J 0 bases, with 14 bases left between them. CDR3 region: CASSDRTGTSTDTQYF. The CDR3, as DNA: TGTGCCAGCAGCGACCGGACTGGGACTAGCACAGATACGCAGTATTTT.

The chain joins TRBV7-9 to TRBJ1-1; D gene unclear. Germline loops: CDR1 SEHNR, CDR2 FQNEAQ (reference sequence). The V end lost 8 bases, the J end lost 6 bases, and 13 bases lay between the germline ends. CDR3 length: 12 amino acids. CDR3 residues: CASRLTRSEAFF. The CDR3 coding sequence is TGTGCCAGCCGCCTTACGCGATCTGAAGCTTTCTTT.

The V call is TRBV18, the J call TRBJ2-5, with D perhaps TRBD2 (5 bases). Germline CDR1 reads KGHSH; CDR2 reads LQKENI. The V gene lost 2 bases and the J gene lost 4 bases, with 8 bases spanning the gap. The CDR3 runs to 13 residues. As DNA, the CDR3 is TGTGCCAGCTCACCAGCAGGAGGAGAGACCCAGTACTTC. It is translated as CASSPAGGETQYF.

This chain links TRBV6-2 or TRBV6-3 with TRBJ2-7; 13 nucleotides line up with TRBD2. The length of the CDR3 is 19 residues. CDR1 is MNHEY, CDR2 SVGEGT, per germline. V lost 0 bases and J lost 6; bases outside the gene matches: 14. In DNA, the CDR3 is TGTGCCAGCAGTTACTCGGTCGGACTAGCGGGGGCGCTCACTCCCGAGCAGTACTTC. Translated, it gives CASSYSVGLAGALTPEQYF.

CDR3 sequence reads: CASSPDTSFNYGYTF. The CDR3 bases are TGTGCCAGCAGCCCTGACACCTCCTTTAACTATGGCTACACCTTC. The genes are TRBV5-4 and TRBJ1-2; no definite D call. The CDR3 is 15 residues long. Trimming pared 4 bases from V and 1 base from J, leaving 14 bases between. Germline V gene lookup returns CDR1 SGHNT and CDR2 YYREEE (reference sequence).

This chain connects TRBV6-5 to TRBJ2-1; 10 bases are shared with TRBD2. This CDR3 region has 15 residues. Trimming at V came to 6 bases and at J to 5 bases, leaving 7 bases not matched to a gene. Per the germline V gene, CDR1 is MNHEY and CDR2 is SVGAGI. The CDR3 DNA sequence: TGTGCCAGCAGCCAAGAAGCGGGGGGGAACAATGAGCAGTTCTTC. Translating gives CASSQEAGGNNEQFF.

The rearrangement links TRBV11-2 to TRBJ2-1, with D perhaps matching TRBD1 (6 bases). This CDR3 region has 17 residues. V lost 3 bases to trimming and J lost 4 bases, with 19 bases between them. Looked up from germline, CDR1 is SGHAT and CDR2 is FQNNGV. The CDR3 coding sequence is TGTGCCAGCAGCTTGGGCAGGGGTGTCCCTTCGTACAATGAGCAGTTCTTC. This codes for CASSLGRGVPSYNEQFF. The variable domain in full, completed from reference TRBV11-2 and TRBJ2-1, reads EAGVAQSPRYKIIEKRQSVAFWCNPISGHATLYWYQQILGQGPKLLIQFQNNGVVDDSQLPKDRFSAERLKGVDSTLKIQPAKLEDSAVYLCASSLGRGVPSYNEQFFGPGTRLTVL.

The chain couples TRBV5-1 to TRBJ2-4; D is undetermined. The germline gives CDR1 SGHRS, CDR2 YFSETQ. This CDR3 spans 11 amino acids. The V and J ends lost 0 bases and 13 bases respectively, with 8 bases between them. CDR3 in DNA: TGCGCCAGCAGCTTGGGAGAACAGCAGTACTTC. This translates into CASSLGEQQYF.

The V and J genes are TRBV28 and TRBJ2-7; possibly TRBD2 for D (7 bases). Trimming took 8 bases from V and 0 from J, leaving 17 bases between them. CDR1 MDHEN and CDR2 SYDVKM come from the germline V gene. The CDR3 is made up of 15 amino acids. The CDR3 nucleotides are TGTGCCAGCGGGGGGGGGCTTTCAAGCTCCTACGAGCAGTACTTC. It codes for CASGGGLSSSYEQYF.

The J gene is TRBJ1-1, the V gene TRBV5-1; 8 bases line up with TRBD1. The germline V gene has CDR1 SGHRS and CDR2 YFSETQ. V was clipped by 7 bases and J by 1 base; unmatched bases: 6. The CDR3 sequence is 14 residues long. The CDR3 nucleotides are TGCGCCAGCGATCGGACAGGGACGAACACTGAAGCTTTCTTT. Its protein is CASDRTGTNTEAFF.

In this sample, this clone turned up once. The rearrangement uses TRBV5-8 and TRBJ1-1, with TRBD1 matching over 9 bases. The CDR3 is 15 amino acids. The ends lost 4 bases at V and 1 base at J; junction bases unmatched: 5. Germline CDR1 SGHTS, CDR2 YDEGEE. CDR3 DNA: TGTGCCAGCAGCGTACAGGGGGCCCCGAACACTGAAGCTTTCTTT. Amino acids: CASSVQGAPNTEAFF. Full variable domain (missing parts from reference TRBV5-8 and TRBJ1-1): EAGVTQSPTHLIKTRGQQATLRCSPISGHTSVYWYQQALGLGLQFLLWYDEGEERNRGNFPPRFSGRQFPNYSSELNVNALELEDSALYLCASSVQGAPNTEAFFGQGTRLTVV.

V is TRBV11-3 and J is TRBJ2-2, with 12 bases fitting TRBD2. V shed 2 bases, J shed 8 bases, and the junction held 3 bases outside the gene matches. CDR1 and CDR2 from the germline V gene are SGHNT and YENEEA. This CDR3 spans 15 amino acids. CDR3 residues: CASSLTGTSGGELFF. The CDR3 nucleotides read TGTGCCAGCAGCTTAACGGGGACTAGCGGGGGGGAGCTGTTTTTT.

The rearrangement uses TRBV7-2 and TRBJ1-3; 7 bases are shared with TRBD1. The germline gives CDR1 SGHTA, CDR2 FQGNSA. V gave up 1 base and J gave up 4 bases; unmatched junction bases: 7. This CDR3 is 16 amino acids long. CDR3 amino acids: CASSLGRRGSGNTIYF. CDR3 sequence (DNA): TGTGCCAGCAGCTTAGGACGCAGGGGGTCCGGAAACACCATATATTTT.

This chain uses TRBV6-5 with TRBJ1-2; D is unresolved. This CDR3 comprises 13 residues. Germline V CDR1 and CDR2: MNHEY, SVGAGI. V was cut by 6 bases and J by 2 bases, with 10 bases left in between. The CDR3 loop is CASRQLLNYGYTF. DNA for the CDR3: TGTGCCAGCAGACAGCTACTGAACTATGGCTACACCTTC.

This chain links TRBV15 with TRBJ2-5; D possibly corresponds to TRBD2 (7 bases). Between the trimmed V and J ends, which lost 1 base and 5 bases, there was a span of 11 bases. Germline-derived CDR1 and CDR2 are LNHNV and YYDKDF (reference sequence). The CDR3 is made up of 14 amino acids. The CDR3, as DNA: TGTGCCACCAGCAGAGGGGGGGGCTGGGAGACCCAGTACTTC. Encoded protein: CATSRGGGWETQYF.

V usage is TRBV2 and J usage is TRBJ2-2; unclear D gene. Germline lookup yields CDR1 SNHLY and CDR2 FYNNEI. V gave up 7 bases and J gave up 6 bases, with 9 bases separating them. The CDR3 has 12 residues. The CDR3 sequence: CASKPSAGELFF. DNA for the CDR3: TGTGCCAGCAAACCGAGTGCCGGGGAGCTGTTTTTT.

V usage is TRBV29-1 and J usage is TRBJ2-2; a possible D gene is TRBD1 (6 bases). The CDR3 is made up of 14 amino acids. Looked up from germline, CDR1 is SQVTM and CDR2 is ANQGSEA. V shed 4 bases and J shed 2 bases, with 11 bases lying between them. As DNA, the CDR3 is TGCAGCGTTGGACGGGACACCAACACCGGGGAGCTGTTTTTT. It codes for CSVGRDTNTGELFF.